What follows are 28 T cell receptor beta chains derived from one specimen sequenced in a study of blood T cells in healthy people across ages. The second PCR ran about 6 to 12 cycles with a sample-barcoded 5' primer and J-beta primers. TCRdb analysed the 5' RACE reads with MiXCR anew, one entry per CDR3 protein. The data show over 750,000 distinct CDR3 sequences, with 25% seen just once and under 9.5% held by the top ten. This sample also belongs to another study, concerning T cells of mothers and their children.

Source material: blood. These receptors originate from a boy between 10 and 17 years old in good health.

The gene calls are TRBV11-1 and TRBJ2-2; 7 nucleotides match TRBD1. With V trimmed by 3 bases and J by 1 base, 5 bases remained unmatched. Per germline, CDR1 SGHAT and CDR2 FQDESV (reference sequence). CDR3 size: 16 residues. Written as DNA, the CDR3 is TGTGCCAGCAGCTTCGACAGGGTCCTGAACACCGGGGAGCTGTTTTTT. Amino acid sequence: CASSFDRVLNTGELFF.

This clonotype was counted a single time. This chain connects TRBV20-1 to TRBJ1-5, with D unclear. Germline V CDR1 and CDR2: DFQATT, SNEGSKA (reference sequence). V lost 1 base to trimming and J lost 3 bases, with 10 bases between them. The length of the CDR3 is 14 residues. DNA of the CDR3: TGCAGTGCTAGAGCGCAATTCGACAATCAGCCCCAGCATTTT. It translates to CSARAQFDNQPQHF.

The V gene is TRBV24-1, the J gene TRBJ2-3; no clear D gene. Germline V gives CDR1 KGHDR, CDR2 SFDVKD. Trimming cost V 0 bases and J 0 bases, with 6 bases left between them. The CDR3 consists of 15 residues. This chain's CDR3 is CATSDLEDSTDTQYF. In nucleotides, the CDR3 is TGTGCCACCAGTGATTTGGAGGACAGCACAGATACGCAGTATTTT.

The chain is built from TRBV2 and TRBJ2-1, with TRBD2 matching 8 bases. TRBJ2-7 explains the end of the DNA better; the J call may be wrong. Germline V lookup: CDR1 SNHLY, CDR2 FYNNEI. This CDR3 comprises 16 residues. The CDR3: CASSEWRGATVGEQYF. Written as DNA, the CDR3 is TGTGCCAGCAGTGAGTGGCGGGGGGCTACCGTTGGCGAGCAGTACTTC.

This clonotype was seen a few times. The chain links TRBV24-1 to TRBJ2-5; D may correspond to TRBD1 or TRBD2 (5 bases each). V was cut by 3 bases and J by 2 bases, with 12 bases left in between. The CDR3 totals 15 residues. Per germline, CDR1 KGHDR and CDR2 SFDVKD. The CDR3 DNA is TGTGCCACCAGTGATACCGGGACGCGGCAAGAGACCCAGTACTTC. Translation gives CATSDTGTRQETQYF.

The V gene is TRBV5-1, the J gene TRBJ2-1, with 8 bases lining up with TRBD2. Germline V gene data show CDR1 as SGHRS and CDR2 as YFSETQ. The V and J ends lost 0 bases and 3 bases, in that order; junction bases with no gene match: 5. This CDR3 spans 16 amino acids. CDR3 nucleotide sequence: TGCGCCAGCAGCTTGGAACTAGCGGACATCTACAATGAGCAGTTCTTC. The encoded protein is CASSLELADIYNEQFF.

This clonotype was seen more than once but under ten times. V gene TRBV20-1 combines with J gene TRBJ2-7, with 9 bases fitting TRBD1. Germline V gives CDR1 DFQATT, CDR2 SNEGSKA (reference sequence). CDR3 length equals 16 residues. J gave up 2 bases and V 0 bases, and 8 bases lay outside the gene matches. The CDR3 coding sequence is TGCAGTGCTAGAGATCTCCGGGACAGGGTTCCCTACGAGCAGTACTTC. Amino acid sequence: CSARDLRDRVPYEQYF.

The chain has TRBV7-9 and TRBJ2-5; 8 bases map to TRBD2. TRBJ2-1 matches the DNA end more closely, so the J call is doubtful. This CDR3 has 16 residues. CDR1 SEHNR and CDR2 FQNEAQ come from the germline V gene (reference sequence). The CDR3 loop reads CASSSSISGMGNEQFF. The CDR3 DNA follows: TGTGCCAGCAGCTCAAGCATTAGCGGGATGGGTAATGAGCAGTTCTTC.

The chain carries TRBV29-1 and TRBJ2-1; a weak D match, TRBD1 (7 bases). Judging by the DNA end, TRBJ2-7 fits better; the J call may be wrong. Germline assignment: CDR1 SQVTM and CDR2 ANQGSEA. This CDR3 contains 13 residues. The CDR3 protein is CSAPGGNSYEQYF. DNA for the CDR3: TGCAGCGCTCCAGGGGGGAACTCCTACGAGCAGTACTTC.

The V and J genes are TRBV12-3 or TRBV12-4 and TRBJ2-1, with TRBD2 matching over 8 bases. The CDR3 totals 16 residues. J gave up 7 bases and V 3 bases, and 11 bases lay outside the gene matches. Here the CDR3 reads CASSLGRRAGENEQFF. The CDR3 DNA reads as TGTGCCAGCAGTTTGGGCCGGCGAGCGGGAGAAAATGAGCAGTTCTTC.

This chain links TRBV28 with TRBJ1-1, with TRBD1 identical over 8 bases. The length of the CDR3 is 16 residues. Germline V gene data show CDR1 as MDHEN and CDR2 as SYDVKM. V trimming: 5 bases; J trimming: 1 base; junction bases outside the gene matches: 9. This CDR3 reads CASSTSSRGPNTEAFF. CDR3 nucleotides: TGTGCCAGCAGTACCAGTAGCAGGGGGCCGAACACTGAAGCTTTCTTT.

This clonotype has more than one count but fewer than ten. This chain connects TRBV19 to TRBJ1-6; 8 bases are a match to TRBD1. After removal of 3 bases from V and 7 bases from J, the junction contained 5 bases not matched to a gene. The CDR3 sequence is 15 residues long. Germline V gene lookup returns CDR1 LNHDA and CDR2 SQIVND (reference sequence). CDR3 sequence reads: CASSMDRADNSPLHF. DNA of the CDR3: TGTGCCAGTAGTATGGACAGGGCGGACAATTCACCCCTCCACTTT.

This clonotype was seen a few times. The chain employs TRBV25-1 and TRBJ1-1, with D perhaps matching TRBD1 (5 bases). The CDR3 has 17 amino acids. V was shortened by 3 bases and J by 10 bases, with 27 bases between the two germline ends. The germline gives CDR1 MGHDK, CDR2 SYGVNS. The CDR3 nucleotides read TGTGCCAGCAGTGACCTCGAACCCCAGGGTATGATTCTAGGAGCTTTCTTT. Protein: CASSDLEPQGMILGAFF.

This clonotype has just a few counts. This chain uses TRBV11-2 with TRBJ2-5; a possible D gene is TRBD2 (6 bases). The J call may be faulty, since TRBJ2-7 better matches the DNA end. Germline-derived CDR1 and CDR2 are SGHAT and FQNNGV. This CDR3 has 14 residues. The CDR3, as DNA: TGTGCCAGCAGCTTAGAACGGGAGTCCTACGAGCAGTACTTC. Its translation: CASSLERESYEQYF.

Notes on this clonotype: The conserved final phenylalanine or tryptophan is absent from the CDR3, which likely points to a read error. The chain couples TRBV7-9 to TRBJ1-1; the match to TRBD1 covers 9 bases. This CDR3 has 12 residues. CDR1 is SEHNR and CDR2 is FQNEAQ in the germline V gene (reference sequence). Losses at the gene ends were 7 bases for V and 8 bases for J; bases not matched to a gene: 5. CDR3 region: CASTLGQGEAFL. DNA for the CDR3: TGTGCCAGCACCCTCGGACAGGGGGAAGCTTTCCTT.

A few counts support this clonotype. The genes are TRBV27 and TRBJ2-2, with D perhaps matching TRBD1 (6 bases). V was pared by 1 base and J by 3 bases, with 9 bases between. This CDR3 has 15 residues. Germline values: CDR1 MNHEY, CDR2 SMNVEV (reference sequence). Here the CDR3 DNA reads TGTGCCAGCAGTTTATTCGCAGGGGACACCGGGGAGCTGTTTTTT. Translated, it gives CASSLFAGDTGELFF.

This clonotype turned up a few times. Sequence at one end of the junction differs from germline and may be a read error. This chain joins TRBV5-1 and TRBJ2-5; D is possibly TRBD1 (6 bases). The length of the CDR3 is 14 residues. The germline gives CDR1 SGHRS, CDR2 YFSETQ. The CDR3 reads CASSLGVRGETQYF. CDR3 bases: TGTGCCAGCAGCTTGGGTGTAAGGGGGGAGACCCAGTACTTC.

The chain couples TRBV7-2 to TRBJ2-5, with D possibly TRBD2 on 6 matching bases. TRBJ2-1 explains the end of the DNA better; the J call may be wrong. The germline V gene encodes CDR1 SGHTA and CDR2 FQGNSA. The CDR3 is 15 residues long. The CDR3 loop reads CASSGRRGTYNEQFF. The CDR3 nucleotides read TGTGCCAGCAGCGGGAGGAGAGGGACCTACAATGAGCAGTTCTTC.

The genes are TRBV9 and TRBJ1-2, with 8 bases that match TRBD1. V was pared by 0 bases and J by 3 bases, with 10 bases of the junction left unmatched. Germline-derived CDR1 and CDR2 are SGDLS and YYNGEE. The CDR3 totals 17 residues. CDR3: CASSVGEIDRGDYGYTF. The CDR3 DNA reads as TGTGCCAGCAGCGTAGGCGAAATCGACAGGGGCGACTATGGCTACACCTTC.

In DNA form, the CDR3 reads TGTGCTAGTGGTTTGGGGGTAGCGGCGGACCGCTACGAGCAGTACTTC. It encodes CASGLGVAADRYEQYF. The chain couples TRBV12-5 to TRBJ2-7, with a tentative D call TRBD2 (6 bases). The CDR3 covers 16 residues. Trimming took off 1 base at V and 3 bases at J, with 16 bases between the two ends. Germline V gives CDR1 LGHNT, CDR2 FRNRAP. Full variable domain (rest looked up from reference TRBV12-5 and TRBJ2-7): DARVTQTPRHKVTEMGQEVTMRCQPILGHNTVFWYRQTMMQGLELLAYFRNRAPLDDSGMPKDRFSAEMPDATLATLKIQPSEPRDSAVYFCASGLGVAADRYEQYFGPGTRLTVT.

The rearrangement uses TRBV7-9 and TRBJ2-7, with 8 bases fitting TRBD2. V dropped 6 bases and J dropped 2; count of bases not matched to a gene: 6. CDR3 length: 14 amino acids. The germline CDR1 and CDR2 sequences are SEHNR and FQNEAQ (reference sequence). The CDR3 DNA is TGTGCCAGCAGTCAAACAGCGGGAGCCTACGAGCAGTACTTC. It is translated as CASSQTAGAYEQYF.

This sequence joins TRBV7-8 and TRBJ2-7, with D perhaps TRBD1 or TRBD2 (7 bases each). With 2 bases removed from V and 7 bases from J, the gap between germline ends came to 24 bases. The CDR3 is 17 residues long. CDR1 and CDR2 from the germline V gene are SGHVS and FQNEAQ. The CDR3 is CASSLRTAGGEVWEQYF. The CDR3 DNA reads as TGTGCCAGCAGCTTACGGACCGCAGGGGGGGAGGTGTGGGAGCAGTACTTC.

This clonotype was seen a few times. V is TRBV20-1 and J is TRBJ2-7; D gene uncertain. Trimming cost V 6 bases and J 4 bases, with 19 bases left between them. Germline values: CDR1 DFQATT, CDR2 SNEGSKA (reference sequence). The CDR3 is made up of 14 amino acids. CDR3 nucleotides: TGCAGTGCGAGAACGGCTAGTTCAACTTACGAGCAGTACTTC. Its translation: CSARTASSTYEQYF.

V usage is TRBV14 and J usage is TRBJ1-1; D ambiguous. V was cut by 2 bases and J by 6 bases, with 13 bases left in between. The CDR3 is 14 amino acids. Germline values: CDR1 SGHDN, CDR2 FVKESK. DNA for the CDR3: TGTGCCAGCAGCCAAAATAGAGGGAGCGCTGAAGCTTTCTTT. It codes for CASSQNRGSAEAFF.

This clonotype was observed a handful of times. V usage is TRBV4-3 and J usage is TRBJ1-6; no definite D call. The CDR3 totals 15 residues. Trimming left V 1 base short and J 5 bases short, with 9 bases between. CDR1 is LGHNA and CDR2 is YSLEER in the germline V gene. The DNA of the CDR3 is TGCGCCAGCAGCCAAGGGGAGCGTGATAATTCACCCCTCCACTTT. It encodes CASSQGERDNSPLHF.

J is TRBJ2-5 and V is TRBV7-2; 8 bases line up with TRBD2. Matching the DNA end better, TRBJ2-1 makes the J call doubtful. Germline assignment: CDR1 SGHTA and CDR2 FQGNSA. The CDR3 covers 18 residues. CDR3 coding DNA: TGTGCCAGCAGCTTAATGGGGGCAGGACGGGAGGGCCGGGATGAGCAGTTCTTC. Encoded protein: CASSLMGAGREGRDEQFF.

V and J are TRBV5-1 and TRBJ2-5; a possible D gene is TRBD1 (5 bases). CDR1 SGHRS and CDR2 YFSETQ come from the germline V gene. CDR3 length: 17 residues. V lost 0 bases and J lost 2, with 17 bases in between. Written as DNA, the CDR3 is TGCGCCAGCAGCTTGGATGACAGCTGGGCGCAGCAAGAGACCCAGTACTTC. Translating it yields CASSLDDSWAQQETQYF. The full variable domain, its missing parts supplied by reference TRBV5-1 and TRBJ2-5, is KAGVTQTPRYLIKTRGQQVTLSCSPISGHRSVSWYQQTPGQGLQFLFEYFSETQRNKGNFPGRFSGRQFSNSRSEMNVSTLELGDSALYLCASSLDDSWAQQETQYFGPGTRLLVL.

This clonotype was detected only a few times. This chain links TRBV2 with TRBJ2-5; 7 positions match TRBD2. Per the germline V gene, CDR1 is SNHLY and CDR2 is FYNNEI. V shed 8 bases and J 5 bases; nucleotides not matched to a gene: 11. CDR3 length equals 14 residues. The CDR3 loop reads CASQVSGIRETQYF. The CDR3 DNA follows: TGTGCCAGCCAGGTCAGCGGGATTCGGGAGACCCAGTACTTC.